What follows are 20 T cell receptor beta chains derived from one specimen sequenced in a study of blood T cell repertoires in COVID-19. Libraries were prepared by immunoSEQ multiplex PCR; TCRdb keeps only in-frame clonotypes and omits some of them. The sample holds around 340,000 clones, about 86% seen once. The material sequenced was peripheral blood. These receptors came from a young man with active or convalescent COVID-19.

The V and J genes are TRBV27 and TRBJ2-3, with D possibly matching TRBD2 (7 bases). The germline gives CDR1 MNHEY, CDR2 SMNVEV (reference sequence). CDR3 length: 18 residues. V shed 8 bases and J shed 0 bases, with 24 bases lying between them. This CDR3 is CASSFLAGAITSTDTQYF. The CDR3 DNA follows: TGTGCCAGCTCCTTTTTGGCGGGGGCTATTACTAGCACAGATACGCAGTATTTT.

The chain is built from TRBV28 and TRBJ1-5; D remains ambiguous. The V end lost 6 bases, the J end lost 7 bases, and 19 bases lay between the germline ends. The CDR3 has 15 amino acids. CDR1 is MDHEN, CDR2 SYDVKM, per germline. DNA for the CDR3: TGTGCCAGCAGCTCCCCCGGGTCCCCGGGGCAGCCCCAGCATTTT. Amino acids: CASSSPGSPGQPQHF.

DNA for the CDR3: TGTGCCAGCAGCTTAGCGGCAGGGGGAGACACCGGGGAGCTGTTTTTT. This translates into CASSLAAGGDTGELFF. V is TRBV7-9 and J is TRBJ2-2, with 7 bases fitting TRBD1. The CDR3 is 16 residues long. Germline V gives CDR1 SEHNR, CDR2 FQNEAQ (reference sequence). V trimming: 0 bases; J trimming: 3 bases; junction bases outside the gene matches: 4.

This clone was seen a single time. The chain carries TRBV7-2 and TRBJ1-2, with D perhaps TRBD1 (6 bases). In germline, CDR1 is SGHTA, CDR2 FQGNSA. The CDR3 is 15 residues long. V was pared by 0 bases and J by 7 bases, with 15 bases between. Here the CDR3 DNA reads TGTGCCAGCAGCTTAGCTCTTACAGGGATAGGTGGCTACACCTTC. Translation: CASSLALTGIGGYTF.

The CDR3 reads CASSFLADTDTQYF. The CDR3 bases are TGTGCCAGCAGTTTCCTAGCGGACACAGATACGCAGTATTTT. The chain combines TRBV28 with TRBJ2-3; the match to TRBD2 covers 7 bases. The CDR3 runs to 14 residues. Germline CDR1 MDHEN, CDR2 SYDVKM. Trimming removed 3 bases from V and 2 bases from J; junction bases left unmatched: 2.

This clone appeared once. The rearrangement joins TRBV7-2 to TRBJ2-1; 7 bases match TRBD2. CDR1 and CDR2 from the germline V gene are SGHTA and FQGNSA. V dropped 4 bases and J dropped 9; count of bases not matched to a gene: 6. This CDR3 is built from 13 residues. The CDR3 reads CASSYQRDGEQFF. The CDR3 nucleotides are TGTGCCAGCAGCTACCAGCGGGATGGTGAGCAGTTCTTC.

This rearrangement joins TRBV6-5 to TRBJ2-1; 9 bases fit TRBD1. CDR1 is MNHEY and CDR2 is SVGAGI in the germline V gene. With 6 bases clipped from V and 2 bases from J, the junction kept 5 bases outside the gene matches. This CDR3 is built from 15 residues. The CDR3 is CASSVTGGAYNEQFF. In nucleotides, the CDR3 is TGTGCCAGCAGCGTTACAGGGGGCGCCTACAATGAGCAGTTCTTC.

The chain couples TRBV27 to TRBJ2-7, with TRBD1 identical over 11 bases. Germline V gene lookup returns CDR1 MNHEY and CDR2 SMNVEV (reference sequence). The CDR3 length is 14 residues. V was clipped by 4 bases and J by 2 bases; unmatched bases: 1. The CDR3: CASSSGQGAYEQYF. The CDR3 coding sequence is TGTGCCAGCAGTTCGGGACAGGGGGCCTACGAGCAGTACTTC.

This chain connects TRBV6-2 or TRBV6-3 to TRBJ1-4; D is uncertain. Trimming shortened V by 6 bases and J by 0 bases, and 17 bases separated the two germline ends. Germline lookup yields CDR1 MNHEY and CDR2 SVGEGT. This CDR3 is 17 amino acids long. The CDR3: CASSTRRRRATNEKLFF. CDR3 in DNA: TGTGCCAGCAGCACGCGGAGGAGGCGTGCAACTAATGAAAAACTGTTTTTT.

The rearrangement joins TRBV15 to TRBJ1-1; TRBD1 might be the D (5 bases). V was trimmed by 2 bases and J by 1 base, leaving 20 bases between them. CDR3 length equals 18 residues. CDR1 is LNHNV and CDR2 is YYDKDF in the germline V gene (reference sequence). CDR3 sequence reads: CATSRPWTPRVTNTEAFF. The CDR3 region has the DNA TGTGCCACCAGCAGACCTTGGACACCCAGGGTCACGAACACTGAAGCTTTCTTT.

This chain connects TRBV18 to TRBJ2-7, with 9 bases that match TRBD1. Trimming took 3 bases from V and 4 from J; bases not matched to a gene: 7. The CDR3 is 15 residues long. The V gene's germline CDR1 is KGHSH and CDR2 LQKENI. The CDR3: CASSPPGQGYYEQYF. For the CDR3, the DNA is TGTGCCAGCTCACCTCCGGGACAGGGCTATTACGAGCAGTACTTC.

This rearrangement joins TRBV5-1 to TRBJ1-2; 7 bases agree with TRBD1. The CDR3 loop spans 14 amino acids. The junction had 3 bases not matched to a gene; V was cut back by 2 bases and J by 2 bases. Germline lookup yields CDR1 SGHRS and CDR2 YFSETQ. CDR3 in amino acids: CASSFAGGNYGYTF. The CDR3 coding sequence is TGCGCCAGCAGCTTCGCAGGGGGGAACTATGGCTACACCTTC.

The gene calls are TRBV19 and TRBJ1-6, with 7 positions matching TRBD1. Germline CDR1 is LNHDA and CDR2 is SQIVND (reference sequence). This CDR3 has 12 residues. Trimming removed 4 bases from V and 10 bases from J; junction bases left unmatched: 1. CDR3 DNA: TGTGCCAGTAGTACACAGGGGTCACCCCTCCACTTT. Translating gives CASSTQGSPLHF.

The J gene is TRBJ2-5, the V gene TRBV4-3; a weak D match, TRBD1 (5 bases). Germline lookup yields CDR1 LGHNA and CDR2 YSLEER. The CDR3 spans 14 residues. V lost 0 bases, J lost 4 bases, and 9 bases lay in between. The CDR3 spells CASSQEGPPETQYF. In DNA, the CDR3 is TGCGCCAGCAGCCAAGAGGGGCCCCCAGAGACCCAGTACTTC.

The rearrangement uses TRBV4-3 and TRBJ2-2; D is ambiguous. The CDR3 has 13 residues. V was trimmed by 0 bases and J by 7 bases, leaving 6 bases between them. CDR1 is LGHNA, CDR2 YSLEER, per germline. CDR3 in amino acids: CASSQDTGGELFF. Here the CDR3 DNA reads TGCGCCAGCAGCCAAGATACCGGCGGGGAGCTGTTTTTT.

V usage is TRBV5-4 and J usage is TRBJ2-7; D might be TRBD1 (6 bases). The V end lost 3 bases, the J end lost 4 bases, and 20 bases lay between the germline ends. CDR1 SGHNT and CDR2 YYREEE come from the germline V gene (reference sequence). CDR3 size: 16 residues. DNA of the CDR3: TGTGCCAGCAGCTCCTCCGGGACAAAAGCAGCGTACGAGCAGTACTTC. Protein sequence: CASSSSGTKAAYEQYF. Full variable domain (remainder filled in from reference TRBV5-4 and TRBJ2-7): ETGVTQSPTHLIKTRGQQVTLRCSSQSGHNTVSWYQQALGQGPQFIFQYYREEENGRGNFPPRFSGLQFPNYSSELNVNALELDDSALYLCASSSSGTKAAYEQYFGPGTRLTVT.

The chain recombines TRBV20-1 with TRBJ1-4, with D tentatively TRBD1 (6 bases). Between the trimmed V and J ends, which lost 3 bases and 7 bases, there was a span of 18 bases. CDR3 size: 15 residues. The germline V gene encodes CDR1 DFQATT and CDR2 SNEGSKA (reference sequence). For the CDR3, the DNA is TGCAGTGCTAGTGAATTGGGGGGGGCTAGTGAAAAACTGTTTTTT. Protein sequence: CSASELGGASEKLFF.

The chain is built from TRBV9 and TRBJ2-2; the match to TRBD1 covers 9 bases. In germline, CDR1 is SGDLS, CDR2 YYNGEE. The CDR3 loop spans 18 amino acids. V was clipped by 4 bases and J by 5 bases; unmatched bases: 15. CDR3 bases: TGTGCCAGCAGCATGAAGGGACAGGGTTTCATGGGGACCGGGGAGCTGTTTTTT. Translating gives CASSMKGQGFMGTGELFF.

This sequence joins TRBV6-5 and TRBJ2-7, with D tentatively TRBD1 (5 bases). The CDR3 covers 14 residues. Trimming stripped 6 bases from V and 6 bases from J, with 18 bases between. Germline V gene lookup returns CDR1 MNHEY and CDR2 SVGAGI. DNA of the CDR3: TGTGCCAGCAGACCTACCAGGGCTCCGAGCGAGCAGTACTTC. It is translated as CASRPTRAPSEQYF.

This sequence joins TRBV27 and TRBJ1-2; possible D gene TRBD1, 5 bases. CDR1 is MNHEY and CDR2 is SMNVEV in the germline V gene (reference sequence). V was shortened by 5 bases and J by 0 bases, with 10 bases between the two germline ends. This CDR3 spans 14 amino acids. CDR3 DNA sequence: TGTGCCAGCAGTCTGGGACTTTCTAACTATGGCTACACCTTC. Translation gives CASSLGLSNYGYTF.